This entry lists 21 T cell receptor beta chains sequenced from one sample in a study of T cells in Graves' hyperthyroidism and ophthalmopathy. Regions amplified from RNA transcripts were the TCR beta CDR3 regions. Primed by the HTBI set, a first-round RT-PCR was run on the TCR CDR3. TCRdb redid the calling of the multiplex PCR reads with MiXCR, one entry per CDR3 protein. Counted here are 490,000 or so distinct CDR3 sequences, about 45% occurring once; the ten biggest clones make up about two fifths. Sequencing was performed on peripheral blood or thyroid tissue (not recorded which). All receptors derive from an adult woman with Graves' disease, either hyperthyroidism or ophthalmopathy (not recorded which).

V is TRBV13 and J is TRBJ1-1; unclear D gene. V was shortened by 6 bases and J by 6 bases, with 17 bases between the two germline ends. Per germline, CDR1 PRHDT and CDR2 FYEKMQ (reference sequence). CDR3 length equals 14 residues. CDR3 protein: CASSLSRDAPEAFF. DNA of the CDR3: TGTGCCAGCAGTTTAAGCCGAGATGCCCCTGAAGCTTTCTTT. The complete variable domain, with remaining parts taken from reference TRBV13 and TRBJ1-1, reads AAGVIQSPRHLIKEKRETATLKCYPIPRHDTVYWYQQGPGQDPQFLISFYEKMQSDKGSIPDRFSAQQFSDYHSELNMSSLELGDSALYFCASSLSRDAPEAFFGQGTRLTVV.

V and J are TRBV7-6 and TRBJ2-5; no clear D gene. The CDR3 covers 15 residues. V lost 5 bases and J lost 4, with 17 bases in between. Germline loops: CDR1 SGHVS, CDR2 FNYEAQ. In nucleotides, the CDR3 is TGTGCCAGCAGCCCCCCGCAGTCGTCGAGAGAGACCCAGTACTTC. Its protein is CASSPPQSSRETQYF.

A single count supports this clonotype. The chain combines TRBV10-3 with TRBJ2-5; possible D gene TRBD1, 6 bases. Germline V lookup: CDR1 ENHRY, CDR2 SYGVKD. The CDR3 sequence is 14 residues long. The V end was cut by 2 bases, the J end by 2 bases, with 9 bases between. Written as DNA, the CDR3 is TGTGCCATCAGTGAGCAGGGGTTGCAAGAGACCCAGTACTTC. Translated: CAISEQGLQETQYF.

Points on this clonotype: The junction shows a germline mismatch at one end, possibly a read error. This chain links TRBV7-2 with TRBJ1-1, with TRBD1 matching 8 bases. Germline assignment: CDR1 SGHTA and CDR2 FQGNSA. This CDR3 contains 16 residues. Here the CDR3 DNA reads TGTGCCAGCAGTAAACCCGGGACAGGAGTGAACACTGAAGCTTCCTTT. Its protein product is CASSKPGTGVNTEASF.

Concerning this clonotype: This could be a read error, since a much larger clone is one nucleotide away. This chain uses TRBV7-9 with TRBJ2-7, with 12 bases identical to TRBD2. The CDR3 has 19 amino acids. CDR1 is SEHNR, CDR2 FQNEAQ, per germline (reference sequence). Unmatched junction bases numbered 15, after V lost 3 bases and J lost 3 bases. CDR3 sequence (DNA): TGTGCCAGCAGCTTTAGGGGTAGCGGACTAGCGGGAAATGGCTACGAGCAGTACTTC. This gives the protein CASSFRGSGLAGNGYEQYF. Looking up the rest from reference TRBV7-9 and TRBJ2-7 gives the full variable domain: DTGVSQNPRHKITKRGQNVTFRCDPISEHNRLYWYRQTLGQGPEFLTYFQNEAQLEKSRLLSDRFSAERPKGSFSTLEIQRTEQGDSAMYLCASSFRGSGLAGNGYEQYFGPGTRLTVT.

The rearrangement joins TRBV9 to TRBJ2-5, with TRBD2 matching 10 bases. The CDR3 extends over 14 amino acids. With 3 bases clipped from V and 4 bases from J, the junction kept 3 bases outside the gene matches. The germline gives CDR1 SGDLS, CDR2 YYNGEE. CDR3 sequence reads: CASSASGRGETQYF. Written as DNA, the CDR3 is TGTGCCAGCAGCGCGAGCGGGAGGGGAGAGACCCAGTACTTC.

The CDR3 coding sequence is TGTGCCATCAGTGATCGGGCAGGAGGTAGTTATGAAAAACTGTTTTTT. This translates into CAISDRAGGSYEKLFF. The rearrangement joins TRBV10-3 to TRBJ1-4; no reliable D call. Germline V CDR1 and CDR2: ENHRY, SYGVKD. Trimming removed 3 bases at V and 6 bases at J, with 17 bases between. The CDR3 covers 16 residues.

The rearrangement links TRBV5-4 to TRBJ2-5; TRBD2 matches at 7 bases. V was clipped by 0 bases and J by 5 bases; unmatched bases: 4. The CDR3 spans 14 residues. Germline V gene lookup returns CDR1 SGHNT and CDR2 YYREEE (reference sequence). CDR3: CASSLVLAWETQYF. The CDR3, as DNA: TGTGCCAGCAGCTTGGTACTAGCGTGGGAGACCCAGTACTTC.

The CDR3 spells CASKGAGEYSGYTF. The DNA of the CDR3 is TGTGCCAGCAAGGGGGCCGGGGAGTATAGTGGCTACACCTTC. This chain connects TRBV5-4 to TRBJ1-2, with TRBD1 identical over 7 bases. This CDR3 spans 14 amino acids. Germline V gene lookup returns CDR1 SGHNT and CDR2 YYREEE (reference sequence). J gave up 7 bases and V 6 bases, and 12 bases lay outside the gene matches.

This rearrangement joins TRBV2 to TRBJ2-7; 10 nucleotides match TRBD1. Germline CDR1 SNHLY, CDR2 FYNNEI. CDR3 length equals 13 residues. V was pared by 5 bases and J by 6 bases, with 4 bases of the junction left unmatched. DNA of the CDR3: TGTGCCAGCAGTACTCGGACAGGGGGCGAGCAGTACTTC. Protein sequence: CASSTRTGGEQYF.

In this sample, this clonotype turned up many times. The genes are TRBV6-6 and TRBJ1-3; D gene unclear. V lost 4 bases, J lost 4 bases, and 11 bases lay in between. The germline V gene has CDR1 MNHNY and CDR2 SVGAGI (reference sequence). The CDR3 is made up of 14 amino acids. DNA for the CDR3: TGTGCCAGCAGTTTAGATGGGTCCGGAAACACCATATATTTT. It translates to CASSLDGSGNTIYF.

The genes are TRBV2 and TRBJ2-5; 9 nucleotides line up with TRBD2. V lost 8 bases and J lost 10; bases outside the gene matches: 8. The CDR3 runs to 12 residues. CDR1 is SNHLY and CDR2 is FYNNEI in the germline V gene. The CDR3 is CASLLAGWSQYF. CDR3 DNA sequence: TGTGCCAGCTTGCTAGCGGGATGGAGCCAGTACTTC. Looking up the rest from reference TRBV2 and TRBJ2-5 gives the full variable domain: EPEVTQTPSHQVTQMGQEVILRCVPISNHLYFYWYRQILGQKVEFLVSFYNNEISEKSEIFDDQFSVERPDGSNFTLKIRSTKLEDSAMYFCASLLAGWSQYFGPGTRLLVL.

This clonotype was seen a few times. The V and J genes are TRBV12-3 or TRBV12-4 and TRBJ1-2; D gene uncertain. Trimming cost V 3 bases and J 7 bases, with 15 bases left between them. This CDR3 contains 14 residues. The CDR3 DNA follows: TGTGCCAGCAGTTTCGACTCGGGAACGGTTGGCTACACCTTC. Translation: CASSFDSGTVGYTF.

CDR3 nucleotide sequence: TGTGCCAGCAGCAAGCTCGGGGGGCGTTCACCCCTCCACTTT. Protein product: CASSKLGGRSPLHF. The chain uses TRBV12-3 or TRBV12-4 and TRBJ1-6; D is possibly TRBD1 (6 bases). This CDR3 is 14 amino acids long. V was cut by 6 bases and J by 9 bases, with 15 bases left in between.

The V call is TRBV19, the J call TRBJ2-2, with 8 bases lining up with TRBD1. CDR3 length equals 14 residues. J was trimmed by 3 bases and V by 8 bases; bases with no gene match: 5. In germline, CDR1 is LNHDA, CDR2 SQIVND (reference sequence). In DNA form, the CDR3 reads TGTGCCAGTCGAGGACAGGGTCACACCGGGGAGCTGTTTTTT. Translation gives CASRGQGHTGELFF.

The chain joins TRBV29-1 to TRBJ1-3; D perhaps matches TRBD1 (5 bases). The germline V and J ends were trimmed by 6 bases and 7 bases, with 16 bases remaining between them. This CDR3 has 13 amino acids. CDR1 SQVTM and CDR2 ANQGSEA come from the germline V gene. The CDR3 DNA follows: TGCAGCGTCAGAATACAGGAGGGGAACACCATATATTTT. This gives the protein CSVRIQEGNTIYF.

The chain joins TRBV7-9 to TRBJ1-6; D is unresolved. V lost 5 bases and J 9 bases, leaving 11 bases between the germline ends. CDR3 length: 13 amino acids. The germline gives CDR1 SEHNR, CDR2 FQNEAQ (reference sequence). The CDR3 nucleotides are TGTGCCAGCAGCCAAGAATTGGGTTCACCCCTCCACTTT. This encodes CASSQELGSPLHF.

This clonotype was counted at least ten times. The V call is TRBV7-2, the J call TRBJ2-7; D perhaps matches TRBD2 (6 bases). Trimming pared 5 bases from V and 3 bases from J, leaving 17 bases between. This CDR3 comprises 15 residues. Germline V gene lookup returns CDR1 SGHTA and CDR2 FQGNSA. DNA of the CDR3: TGTGCCAGCAGCCCCTCGGGGGTCCGGGGCTACGAGCAGTACTTC. This translates into CASSPSGVRGYEQYF.

The chain joins TRBV20-1 to TRBJ1-5, with D unclear. V shed 3 bases and J shed 5 bases, with 11 bases lying between them. Per germline, CDR1 DFQATT and CDR2 SNEGSKA (reference sequence). The CDR3 contains 13 residues. In nucleotides, the CDR3 is TGCAGTGCTAGCGGAGCTGACCATCAGCCCCAGCATTTT. Amino acid sequence: CSASGADHQPQHF.

This chain uses TRBV24-1 with TRBJ1-4; D ambiguous. The ends were cut back, 10 bases at V and 8 bases at J, with 16 bases in the middle. Germline CDR1 is KGHDR and CDR2 is SFDVKD. The CDR3 is made up of 13 amino acids. The CDR3 sequence: CATKTDAREKLFF. In DNA, the CDR3 is TGTGCCACAAAGACGGACGCAAGGGAAAAACTGTTTTTT.

The chain is built from TRBV2 and TRBJ2-2; unclear D gene. The germline CDR1 and CDR2 sequences are SNHLY and FYNNEI. The CDR3 runs to 15 residues. Trimming left V 8 bases short and J 6 bases short, with 19 bases between. CDR3 loop: CASYRDRSPPGELFF. CDR3 nucleotides: TGTGCCAGCTACCGCGATCGGAGTCCACCCGGGGAGCTGTTTTTT.